This T cell receptor (beta chain) comes out of a study of T cells after yellow fever vaccination. Study as a whole: Preparing low-cell-number fractions relied on SMART-Seq v4 Ultra Low Input.

MiXCR was run by TCRdb on the 5' RACE reads, yielding one entry per CDR3 protein. Here the sample spans 300,000 or so distinct CDR3 sequences, 8.1% being singletons. Overall study findings and caveats: Overall, a small share of clonotypes was seen in both CD4 and CD8 compartments.

This clonotype came up a few times. Its antigen is undetermined. The sample was PBMCs, taken approximately 47 days after the first yellow fever vaccination. This sequence was found in a man younger than 30 who received the YFV17D yellow fever vaccine.

The CDR3 region has the DNA TGCAGTGCTTCCGGAATGTCCGGGGAGCTGTTTTTT. It specifies CSASGMSGELFF. The rearrangement uses TRBV20-1 and TRBJ2-2; D gene ambiguous. V lost 5 bases and J lost 6, with 10 bases in between. The germline V gene has CDR1 DFQATT and CDR2 SNEGSKA (reference sequence). This CDR3 contains 12 residues.